A single sample gave rise to the 15 T cell receptor beta chains below, sequenced in a study of siplizumab effects on memory and regulatory T cells. TCRdb keeps only in-frame clones here, not all; method: immunoSEQ multiplex PCR. Altogether roughly 120,000 clones are present, roughly 94% being singletons, with the ten largest covering around 1.7%. Specimen: non-Treg CD4+ T cells sorted from blood. The receptors shown here come from a human donor in good health.

This clone was observed a single time. The chain is built from TRBV4-1 and TRBJ2-2; D uncertain. The CDR3 is 13 residues long. V was clipped by 2 bases and J by 2 bases, with 3 bases between them. Germline CDR1 MGHRA, CDR2 YSYEKL. The CDR3 DNA is TGCGCCAGCAGCCAACCAAACACCGGGGAGCTGTTTTTT. This sequence encodes CASSQPNTGELFF.

The chain employs TRBV19 and TRBJ2-7; D remains ambiguous. V was pared by 3 bases and J by 0 bases, with 9 bases between. Looked up from germline, CDR1 is LNHDA and CDR2 is SQIVND (reference sequence). This CDR3 is 14 amino acids long. This chain's CDR3 is CASSIQYNSYEQYF. In DNA form, the CDR3 reads TGTGCCAGTAGTATTCAGTATAACTCCTACGAGCAGTACTTC.

This chain uses TRBV7-8 with TRBJ1-2; D gene uncertain. CDR1 is SGHVS and CDR2 is FQNEAQ in the germline V gene. V lost 0 bases to trimming and J lost 2 bases, with 7 bases between them. The CDR3 consists of 14 residues. The CDR3 bases are TGTGCCAGCAGCTTAGCAATACAGAACTATGGCTACACCTTC. Its protein product is CASSLAIQNYGYTF.

The chain has TRBV11-2 and TRBJ1-1; D gene uncertain. The germline gives CDR1 SGHAT, CDR2 FQNNGV. This CDR3 is built from 14 residues. V was clipped by 1 base and J by 0 bases, with 6 bases between them. The CDR3 loop is CASSLAQLNTEAFF. CDR3 DNA: TGTGCCAGCAGCTTAGCACAGTTGAACACTGAAGCTTTCTTT.

This clone was found once. The gene calls are TRBV7-2 and TRBJ2-7, with 9 bases matching TRBD1. This CDR3 comprises 15 residues. Germline CDR1 reads SGHTA; CDR2 reads FQGNSA. J gave up 2 bases and V 2 bases, and 4 bases lay outside the gene matches. CDR3 nucleotides: TGTGCCAGCAGCTTATTGAGGGACAGGGCCTACGAGCAGTACTTC. Translating it yields CASSLLRDRAYEQYF. The full variable domain, completed using reference TRBV7-2 and TRBJ2-7, is GAGVSQSPSNKVTEKGKDVELRCDPISGHTALYWYRQSLGQGLEFLIYFQGNSAPDKSGLPSDRFSAERTGGSVSTLTIQRTQQEDSAVYLCASSLLRDRAYEQYFGPGTRLTVT.

The chain links TRBV6-5 to TRBJ2-1; 8 bases match TRBD1. Germline values: CDR1 MNHEY, CDR2 SVGAGI. The CDR3 is made up of 15 amino acids. V shed 4 bases and J 4 bases; nucleotides not matched to a gene: 6. For the CDR3, the DNA is TGTGCCAGCAGTTTGACAGGGGATGGGTACAATGAGCAGTTCTTC. Translating it yields CASSLTGDGYNEQFF.

V is TRBV11-1 and J is TRBJ2-6, with 8 bases that match TRBD2. The germline gives CDR1 SGHAT, CDR2 FQDESV (reference sequence). J lost 1 base, V lost 4 bases, and 3 bases had no gene match. This CDR3 is 16 amino acids long. CDR3 DNA: TGTGCCAGCAGCTCCGCGGGGGGATCTGGGGCCAACGTCCTGACTTTC. The encoded protein is CASSSAGGSGANVLTF.

The rearrangement links TRBV5-3 to TRBJ1-1, with D hard to call. TRBV5-3 is reported as an ORF; its role is uncertain. With 0 bases removed from V and 0 bases from J, the gap between germline ends came to 15 bases. The CDR3 totals 17 residues. CDR3 sequence (DNA): TGTGCCAGAAGCTTGGTCCAGGTGGACTTCATGAACACTGAAGCTTTCTTT. Protein: CARSLVQVDFMNTEAFF.

This clone was counted only a few times. The chain has TRBV6-7 and TRBJ2-7, with D tentatively TRBD1 or TRBD2 (6 bases each). TRBV6-7 is assigned to the ORF class and has an uncertain function. This CDR3 contains 14 residues. Trimming stripped 0 bases from V and 5 bases from J, with 11 bases between. The CDR3 bases are TGTGCCAGCAGTTACTCGAGAAGGGGGGACGAGCAGTACTTC. Protein product: CASSYSRRGDEQYF.

The chain carries TRBV10-3 and TRBJ2-7, with D possibly matching TRBD1 (5 bases). Trimming took off 7 bases at V and 0 bases at J, with 7 bases between the two ends. CDR1 ENHRY and CDR2 SYGVKD come from the germline V gene. The CDR3 contains 12 residues. The CDR3 coding sequence is TGTGCCATCAAGGACAACTCCTACGAGCAGTACTTC. Its translation: CAIKDNSYEQYF.

The rearrangement uses TRBV18 and TRBJ2-5; the D gene could be TRBD1 or TRBD2 (5 bases each). Near its end, the DNA agrees better with TRBJ2-7, so the J call may be wrong. The length of the CDR3 is 14 residues. Germline assignment: CDR1 KGHSH and CDR2 LQKENI. The CDR3 reads CASSPREGGYEQYF. In nucleotides, the CDR3 is TGTGCCAGCTCACCCAGGGAAGGAGGTTACGAGCAGTACTTC.

The CDR3 region is CASSTRDEQYF. CDR3 DNA: TGTGCCAGCAGTACGAGAGACGAGCAGTACTTC. The genes are TRBV6-5 and TRBJ2-7, with D unclear. Germline-derived CDR1 and CDR2 are MNHEY and SVGAGI. This CDR3 spans 11 amino acids. Trimming left V 5 bases short and J 5 bases short, with 7 bases between.

The genes are TRBV5-1 and TRBJ2-3; D is undetermined. Germline lookup yields CDR1 SGHRS and CDR2 YFSETQ. V was pared by 3 bases and J by 2 bases, with 16 bases between. The CDR3 covers 16 residues. DNA for the CDR3: TGCGCCAGCAGCTCCCAGCCCGAGCGCAACACAGATACGCAGTATTTT. The encoded protein is CASSSQPERNTDTQYF.

As to this clone: Other DNA sequences within the sample encode an identical CDR3. The genes are TRBV6-5 and TRBJ1-6, with 9 bases that match TRBD1. Germline CDR1 reads MNHEY; CDR2 reads SVGAGI. V was pared by 0 bases and J by 8 bases, with 2 bases of the junction left unmatched. The CDR3 spans 15 residues. DNA of the CDR3: TGTGCCAGCAGTTACTCGAGGACAGGGGATTCACCCCTCCACTTT. Residues: CASSYSRTGDSPLHF.

The chain is built from TRBV2 and TRBJ2-5; 11 bases match TRBD2. Trimming took 6 bases from V and 5 from J; bases not matched to a gene: 8. The CDR3 spans 15 residues. CDR1 is SNHLY, CDR2 FYNNEI, per germline. The CDR3 reads CASSALAGVRETQYF. Here the CDR3 DNA reads TGTGCCAGCAGCGCACTAGCGGGAGTAAGGGAGACCCAGTACTTC.